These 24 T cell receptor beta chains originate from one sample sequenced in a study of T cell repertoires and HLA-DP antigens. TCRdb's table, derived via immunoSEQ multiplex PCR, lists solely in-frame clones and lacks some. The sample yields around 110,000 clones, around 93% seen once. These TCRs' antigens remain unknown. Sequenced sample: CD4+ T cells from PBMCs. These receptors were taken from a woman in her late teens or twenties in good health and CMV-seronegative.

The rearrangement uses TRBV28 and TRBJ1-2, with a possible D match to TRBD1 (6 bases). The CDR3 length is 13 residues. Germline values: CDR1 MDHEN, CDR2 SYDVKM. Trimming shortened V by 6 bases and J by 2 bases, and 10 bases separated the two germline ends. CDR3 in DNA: TGTGCCAGCAGCTTCGACAGGAACTATGGCTACACCTTC. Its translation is CASSFDRNYGYTF.

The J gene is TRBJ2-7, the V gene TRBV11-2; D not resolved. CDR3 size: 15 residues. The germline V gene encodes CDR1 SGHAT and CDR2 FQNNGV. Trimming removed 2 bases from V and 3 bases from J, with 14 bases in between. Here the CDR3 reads CASSLLPSSIYEQYF. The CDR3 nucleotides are TGTGCCAGCAGCTTACTCCCGTCCTCGATCTACGAGCAGTACTTC.

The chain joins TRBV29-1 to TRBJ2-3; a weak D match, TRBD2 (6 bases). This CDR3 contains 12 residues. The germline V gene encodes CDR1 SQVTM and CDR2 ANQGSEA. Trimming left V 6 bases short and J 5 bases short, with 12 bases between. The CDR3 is CSVRSGGDTQYF. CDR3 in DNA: TGCAGCGTGAGATCCGGGGGAGATACGCAGTATTTT.

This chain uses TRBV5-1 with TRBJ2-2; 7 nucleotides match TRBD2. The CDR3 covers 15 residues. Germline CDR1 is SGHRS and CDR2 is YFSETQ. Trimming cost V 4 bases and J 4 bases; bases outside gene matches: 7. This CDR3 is CASSATLAVTGELFF. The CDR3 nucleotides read TGCGCCAGCAGCGCCACGCTAGCGGTCACCGGGGAGCTGTTTTTT.

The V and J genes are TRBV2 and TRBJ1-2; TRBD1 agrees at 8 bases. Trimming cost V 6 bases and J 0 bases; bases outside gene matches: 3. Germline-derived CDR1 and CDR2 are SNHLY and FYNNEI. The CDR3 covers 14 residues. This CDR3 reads CASRPTGANYGYTF. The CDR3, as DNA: TGTGCCAGCAGGCCGACAGGGGCTAACTATGGCTACACCTTC.

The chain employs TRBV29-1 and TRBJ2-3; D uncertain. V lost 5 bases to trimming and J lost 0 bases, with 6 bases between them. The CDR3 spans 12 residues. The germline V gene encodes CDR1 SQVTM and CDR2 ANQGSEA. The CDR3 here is CSVSLSTDTQYF. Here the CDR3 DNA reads TGCAGCGTTAGCCTTAGCACAGATACGCAGTATTTT.

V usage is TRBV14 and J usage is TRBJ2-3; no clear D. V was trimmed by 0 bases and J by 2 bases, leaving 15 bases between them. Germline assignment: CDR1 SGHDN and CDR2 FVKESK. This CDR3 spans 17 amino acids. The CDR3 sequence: CASSQDVATSYTDTQYF. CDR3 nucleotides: TGTGCCAGCAGCCAAGATGTGGCGACCTCATACACAGATACGCAGTATTTT.

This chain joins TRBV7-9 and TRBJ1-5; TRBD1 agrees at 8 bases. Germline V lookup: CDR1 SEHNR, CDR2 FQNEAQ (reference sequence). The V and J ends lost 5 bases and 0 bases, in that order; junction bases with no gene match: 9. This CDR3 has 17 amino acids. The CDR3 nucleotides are TGTGCCAGCAGCCCGTTGGGGACAGGTTATAGCAATCAGCCCCAGCATTTT. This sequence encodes CASSPLGTGYSNQPQHF.

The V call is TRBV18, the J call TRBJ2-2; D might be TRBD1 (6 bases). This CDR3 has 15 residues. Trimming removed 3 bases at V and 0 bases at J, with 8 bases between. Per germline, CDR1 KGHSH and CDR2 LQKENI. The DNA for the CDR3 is TGTGCCAGCTCACCCGGGACAACGAACACCGGGGAGCTGTTTTTT. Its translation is CASSPGTTNTGELFF.

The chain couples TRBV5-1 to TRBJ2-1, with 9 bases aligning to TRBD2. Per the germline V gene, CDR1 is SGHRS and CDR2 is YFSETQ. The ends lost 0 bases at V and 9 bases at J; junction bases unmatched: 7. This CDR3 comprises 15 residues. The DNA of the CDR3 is TGCGCCAGCAGCTTGGGGGTAGCGGGAGCGGCTGAGCAGTTCTTC. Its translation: CASSLGVAGAAEQFF. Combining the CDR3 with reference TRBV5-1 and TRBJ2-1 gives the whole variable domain KAGVTQTPRYLIKTRGQQVTLSCSPISGHRSVSWYQQTPGQGLQFLFEYFSETQRNKGNFPGRFSGRQFSNSRSEMNVSTLELGDSALYLCASSLGVAGAAEQFFGPGTRLTVL.

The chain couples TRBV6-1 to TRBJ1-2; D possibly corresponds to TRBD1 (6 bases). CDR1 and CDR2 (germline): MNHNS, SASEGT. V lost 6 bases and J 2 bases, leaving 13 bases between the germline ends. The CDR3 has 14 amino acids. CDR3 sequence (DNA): TGTGCCAGCAGCCCACAGGGATTCAACTATGGCTACACCTTC. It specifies CASSPQGFNYGYTF.

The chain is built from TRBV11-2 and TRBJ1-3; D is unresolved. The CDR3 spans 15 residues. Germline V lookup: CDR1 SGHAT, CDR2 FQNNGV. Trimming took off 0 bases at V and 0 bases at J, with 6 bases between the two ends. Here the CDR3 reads CASSLDLFSGNTIYF. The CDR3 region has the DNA TGTGCCAGCAGCTTAGACCTTTTCTCTGGAAACACCATATATTTT.

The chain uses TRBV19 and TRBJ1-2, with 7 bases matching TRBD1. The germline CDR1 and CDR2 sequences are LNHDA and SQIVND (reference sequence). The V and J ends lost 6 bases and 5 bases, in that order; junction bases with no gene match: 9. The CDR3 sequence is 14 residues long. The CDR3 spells CASRSPGTVYGYTF. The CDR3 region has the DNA TGTGCCAGTAGGTCCCCAGGGACAGTGTATGGCTACACCTTC.

CDR3 residues: CASSRRGGMGTDTQYF. Here the CDR3 DNA reads TGTGCCAGCAGCCGCCGGGGGGGGATGGGCACAGATACGCAGTATTTT. The gene calls are TRBV7-9 and TRBJ2-3, with 8 bases lining up with TRBD2. The CDR3 sequence is 16 residues long. After removal of 5 bases from V and 1 base from J, the junction contained 8 bases not matched to a gene. Germline lookup yields CDR1 SEHNR and CDR2 FQNEAQ (reference sequence).

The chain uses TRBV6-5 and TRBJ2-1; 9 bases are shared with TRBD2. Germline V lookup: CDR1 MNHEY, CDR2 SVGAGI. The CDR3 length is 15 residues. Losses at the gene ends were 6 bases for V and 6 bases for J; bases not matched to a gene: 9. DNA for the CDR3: TGTGCCAGCAGCCCCCCCCTAGCGGGGATCAATGAGCAGTTCTTC. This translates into CASSPPLAGINEQFF.

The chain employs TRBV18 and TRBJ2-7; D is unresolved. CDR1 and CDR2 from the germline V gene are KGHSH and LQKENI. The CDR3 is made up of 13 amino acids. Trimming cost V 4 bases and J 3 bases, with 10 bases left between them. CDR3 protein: CASSRVEGYEQYV. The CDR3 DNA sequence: TGTGCCAGCTCACGGGTCGAAGGCTACGAGCAGTACGTC.

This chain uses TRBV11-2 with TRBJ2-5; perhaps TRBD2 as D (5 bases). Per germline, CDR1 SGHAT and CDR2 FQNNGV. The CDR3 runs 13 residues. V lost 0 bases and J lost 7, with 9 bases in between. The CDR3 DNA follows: TGTGCCAGCAGCTTAGATCGAGAGGGGACCCAGTACTTC. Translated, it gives CASSLDREGTQYF.

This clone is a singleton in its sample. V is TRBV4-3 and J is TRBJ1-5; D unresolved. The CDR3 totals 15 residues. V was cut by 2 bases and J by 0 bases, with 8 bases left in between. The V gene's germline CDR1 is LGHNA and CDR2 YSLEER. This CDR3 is CASSQSGYSNQPQHF. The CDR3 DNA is TGCGCCAGCAGCCAAAGCGGATATAGCAATCAGCCCCAGCATTTT.

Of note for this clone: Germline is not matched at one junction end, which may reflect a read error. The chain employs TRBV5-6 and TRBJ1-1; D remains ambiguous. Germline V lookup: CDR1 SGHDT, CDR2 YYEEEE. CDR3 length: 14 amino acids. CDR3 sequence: CVSSLFVSGLEAFF. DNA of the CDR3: TGTGTCAGCAGCTTGTTTGTCTCGGGATTAGAAGCTTTCTTT.

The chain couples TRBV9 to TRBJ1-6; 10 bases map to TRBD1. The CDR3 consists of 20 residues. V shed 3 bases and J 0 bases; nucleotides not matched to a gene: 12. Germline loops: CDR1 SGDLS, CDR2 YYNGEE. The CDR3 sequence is CASSDRDRGLSHSYNSPLHF. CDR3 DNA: TGTGCCAGCAGCGACCGGGACAGGGGCCTCAGCCACTCCTATAATTCACCCCTCCACTTT.

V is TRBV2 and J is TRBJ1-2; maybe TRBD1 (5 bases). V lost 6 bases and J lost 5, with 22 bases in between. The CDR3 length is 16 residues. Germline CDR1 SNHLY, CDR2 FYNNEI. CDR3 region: CASRTTVAGRNYGYTF. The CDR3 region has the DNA TGTGCCAGCAGGACCACGGTTGCGGGACGGAATTATGGCTACACCTTC.

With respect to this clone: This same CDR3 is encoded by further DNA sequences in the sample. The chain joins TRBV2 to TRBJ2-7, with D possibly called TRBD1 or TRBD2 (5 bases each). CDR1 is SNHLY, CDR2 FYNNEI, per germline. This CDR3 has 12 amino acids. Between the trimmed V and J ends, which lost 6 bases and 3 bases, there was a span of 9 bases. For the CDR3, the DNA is TGTGCCAGCAGGGGTGGGGGCTACGAGCAGTACTTC. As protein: CASRGGGYEQYF.

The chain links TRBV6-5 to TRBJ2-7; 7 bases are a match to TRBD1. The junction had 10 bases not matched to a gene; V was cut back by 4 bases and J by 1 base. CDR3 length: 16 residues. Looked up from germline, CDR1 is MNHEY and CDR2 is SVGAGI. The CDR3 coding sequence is TGTGCCAGCAGTTGGGGACCGGGACAGAAATCCTACGAGCAGTACGTC. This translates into CASSWGPGQKSYEQYV.

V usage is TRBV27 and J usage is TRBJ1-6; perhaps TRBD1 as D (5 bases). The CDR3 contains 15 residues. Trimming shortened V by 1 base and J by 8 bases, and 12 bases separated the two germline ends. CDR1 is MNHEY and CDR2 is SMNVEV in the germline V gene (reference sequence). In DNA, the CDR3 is TGTGCCAGCAGTTTATTGGGCGGGGACCATTCACCCCTCCACTTT. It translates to CASSLLGGDHSPLHF.